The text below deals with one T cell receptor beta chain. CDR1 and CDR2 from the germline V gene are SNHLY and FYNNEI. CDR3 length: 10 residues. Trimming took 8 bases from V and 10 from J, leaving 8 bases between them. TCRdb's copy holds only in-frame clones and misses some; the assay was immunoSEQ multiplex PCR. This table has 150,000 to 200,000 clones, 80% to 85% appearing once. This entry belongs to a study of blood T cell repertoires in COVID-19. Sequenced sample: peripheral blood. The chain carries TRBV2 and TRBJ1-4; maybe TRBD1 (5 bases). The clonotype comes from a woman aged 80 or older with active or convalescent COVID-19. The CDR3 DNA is TGTGCCAGCGAAAGGGGAAAACTGTTTTTT. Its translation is CASERGKLFF.